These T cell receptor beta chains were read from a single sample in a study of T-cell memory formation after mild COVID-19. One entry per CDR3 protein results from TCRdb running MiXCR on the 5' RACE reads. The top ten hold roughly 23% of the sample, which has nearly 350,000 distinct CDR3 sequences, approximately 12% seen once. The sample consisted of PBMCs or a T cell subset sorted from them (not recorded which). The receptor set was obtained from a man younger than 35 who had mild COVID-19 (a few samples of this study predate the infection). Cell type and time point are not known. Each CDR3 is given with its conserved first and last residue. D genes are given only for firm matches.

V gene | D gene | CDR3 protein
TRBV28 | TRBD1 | CASSLSQGVGGNSPLHF
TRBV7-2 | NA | CASSSRVWAGELFF
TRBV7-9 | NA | CASSLAPVGMNTEAFF
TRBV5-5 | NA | CASSFPNQPQHF
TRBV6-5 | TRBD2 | CASSYSSGVLGDTQYF
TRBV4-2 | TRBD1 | CASSRPTGYHTGELFF
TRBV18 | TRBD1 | CASSSWDRGGNEQFF
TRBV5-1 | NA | CASSWTFGEKLFF
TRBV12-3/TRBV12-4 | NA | CASTPRGLQETQYF
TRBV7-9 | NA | CASSLVWQGGTEAFF